This T cell receptor (beta chain) is from a study of chemoradiotherapy in HPV16-positive cancers. Points from the study as a whole: Only a couple of HPV16-positive patients supplied the functional HPV-specificity definition.

Assay used: immunoSEQ multiplex PCR; TCRdb lists only in-frame clones, some missing. In the table there are approximately 12,000 clones, more than 50% of which are singletons. V shed 4 bases and J shed 3 bases, with 12 bases lying between them. Germline V lookup: CDR1 LGHNA, CDR2 YNFKEQ. There are 15 residues in the CDR3. This clone has a single count. Its antigen remains unidentified. The sequence was collected from a human donor with HPV-associated anogenital cancer. Sampling was performed from a patient who underwent chemoradiotherapy. The V call is TRBV4-2, the J call TRBJ2-2, with D perhaps being TRBD1 or TRBD2 (5 bases each). The CDR3 here is CASSPRDGDTGELFF. The CDR3 DNA reads as TGTGCCAGCAGCCCCCGGGACGGAGACACCGGGGAGCTGTTTTTT.